These T cell receptor beta chains were read from a single sample in a study of T cells in Graves' hyperthyroidism and ophthalmopathy. MiXCR was run by TCRdb on the multiplex PCR reads, yielding one entry per CDR3 protein. The sample carries 490,000 or so distinct CDR3 sequences, 46% recorded once. The material sequenced was peripheral blood or thyroid tissue (not recorded which). The receptors were sampled from an adult woman with Graves' disease, either hyperthyroidism or ophthalmopathy (not recorded which). Both conserved end residues are part of each CDR3. D genes are given only for firm matches. Clone size is not always given. Where it is, it says once, few, many or a class for expanded clones.

d_gene | abundance | j_gene | v_gene | CDR3aa | CDR3nt
TRBD1 | NA | TRBJ1-2 | TRBV7-9 | CASSPGGAGVYGYTF | TGTGCCAGCAGCCCAGGGGGGGCAGGGGTCTATGGCTACACCTTC
NA | many | TRBJ1-5 | TRBV5-1 | CASRGGVEGNQPQHF | TGCGCCAGCAGGGGAGGGGTAGAGGGGAATCAGCCCCAGCATTTT
TRBD1 | once | TRBJ2-5 | TRBV7-9 | CASSLGQGGNQPQYF | TGTGCCAGCAGCCTAGGACAGGGGGGCAATCAGCCCCAGTACTTC
TRBD1 | NA | TRBJ2-5 | TRBV7-9 | CASRTGTGDRETQYF | TGTGCCAGCAGGACCGGGACAGGGGATAGGGAGACCCAGTACTTC
NA | NA | TRBJ2-7 | TRBV7-9 | CAKPPVGVSYEQYF | TGTGCCAAACCCCCCGTAGGGGTCTCCTACGAGCAGTACTTC
NA | many | TRBJ2-5 | TRBV5-1 | CASSLLGRMEETQYF | TGCGCCAGCAGCTTACTCGGCAGGATGGAAGAGACCCAGTACTTC
TRBD2 | NA | TRBJ2-5 | TRBV7-2 | CASSSSGGQQETQYF | TGTGCCAGCAGCTCTAGCGGGGGGCAACAAGAGACCCAGTACTTC
NA | NA | TRBJ1-6 | TRBV20-1 | CSADTGRLNSPLHF | TGCAGTGCTGATACGGGACGGCTTAATTCACCCCTCCACTTT
TRBD2 | NA | TRBJ2-7 | TRBV20-1 | CSAPGTSGISYEQYF | TGCAGTGCTCCAGGGACTAGCGGAATCTCCTACGAGCAGTACTTC
NA | many | TRBJ1-2 | TRBV15 | CATSRDRTVTNYGYTF | TGTGCCACCAGCAGAGATAGAACCGTTACTAACTATGGCTACACCTTC
NA | few | TRBJ1-6 | TRBV3-1 | CASSQESEGGGSPLHF | TGTGCCAGCAGCCAAGAGTCTGAAGGGGGTGGCTCACCCCTCCACTTT
TRBD1 | NA | TRBJ1-5 | TRBV10-2 | CASMRGPGQSNQPQHF | TGCGCCAGCATGAGGGGACCGGGACAGTCCAATCAGCCCCAGCATTTT
NA | NA | TRBJ1-1 | TRBV9 | CASSGAGPNTEAFF | TGTGCCAGCAGCGGAGCGGGGCCAAACACTGAAGCTTTCTTT
NA | NA | TRBJ2-5 | TRBV15 | CATSRGSQEREQTQYF | TGTGCCACCAGCAGAGGTAGCCAGGAGAGAGAGCAGACCCAGTACTTC
TRBD1 | few | TRBJ2-7 | TRBV4-1 | CASSQVQGAKIYEQYF | TGCGCCAGCAGCCAGGTACAGGGGGCTAAAATCTACGAGCAGTACTTC
TRBD1 | NA | TRBJ1-2 | TRBV24-1 | CATTWDRAFYGYTF | TGTGCCACCACTTGGGACAGGGCTTTCTACGGCTACACCTTC
TRBD2 | few | TRBJ2-3 | TRBV5-1 | CASSRGLAGLTDTQYF | TGCGCCAGCAGTAGGGGCCTAGCGGGGCTCACAGATACGCAGTATTTT
NA | many | TRBJ1-1 | TRBV7-9 | CASSPGQHNTEAFF | TGTGCCAGCAGCCCAGGACAGCATAACACTGAAGCTTTCTTT
TRBD1 | many | TRBJ1-1 | TRBV5-1 | CASSGGTGGTEAFF | TGCGCCAGCAGCGGCGGGACAGGAGGAACTGAAGCTTTCTTT
TRBD1 | NA | TRBJ2-2 | TRBV25-1 | CASRGDRANTGELFF | TGTGCCAGCAGAGGGGACAGGGCGAACACCGGGGAGCTGTTTTTT
TRBD2 | NA | TRBJ2-2 | TRBV7-3 | CASSLLAGGYGELFF | TGTGCCAGCAGCTTACTGGCGGGAGGGTACGGGGAGCTGTTTTTT
NA | NA | TRBJ2-7 | TRBV9 | CASSVGTEASEQYF | TGTGCCAGCAGCGTTGGGACGGAGGCGTCCGAGCAGTACTTC
NA | NA | TRBJ1-1 | TRBV19 | CASSPLRAREAFF | TGTGCCAGCAGCCCCTTGCGGGCACGTGAAGCTTTCTTT
NA | NA | TRBJ2-7 | TRBV5-1 | CASSVQGSSISVFHEQYF | TGCGCCAGCAGCGTGCAAGGGTCTAGCATATCAGTATTCCACGAGCAGTACTTC
NA | NA | TRBJ1-4 | TRBV5-1 | CASSLEGDVHSNEKLFF | TGCGCCAGCAGCTTGGAAGGGGACGTCCACTCTAATGAAAAACTGTTTTTT
TRBD1 | many | TRBJ1-4 | TRBV7-9 | CASSFWTGGEEKLFF | TGTGCCAGCAGCTTCTGGACAGGGGGCGAAGAAAAACTGTTTTTT
NA | NA | TRBJ2-7 | TRBV6-6 | CASSYPGQSQYEQYF | TGTGCCAGCAGTTACCCTGGACAGTCGCAATACGAGCAGTACTTC
TRBD1 | few | TRBJ2-5 | TRBV12-3/TRBV12-4 | CASSPLGAGTGFGRETQYF | TGTGCCAGCAGTCCACTAGGAGCCGGGACAGGCTTTGGAAGGGAGACCCAGTACTTC
NA | once | TRBJ2-5 | TRBV12-3/TRBV12-4 | CASPLGETQYF | TGTGCCAGTCCCTTGGGAGAGACCCAGTACTTC
NA | NA | TRBJ2-7 | TRBV5-1 | CASSVQGNEQYF | TGCGCCAGCAGCGTACAGGGAAACGAGCAGTACTTC
TRBD1 | NA | TRBJ1-2 | TRBV14 | CASSQERGTGGYGYTF | TGTGCCAGCAGCCAAGAGAGGGGGACAGGCGGTTATGGCTACACCTTC
NA | many | TRBJ2-7 | TRBV10-3 | CAISESFRGSVSYEQYF | TGTGCCATCAGTGAGTCGTTTAGGGGGAGCGTTTCCTACGAGCAGTACTTC